This T cell receptor (beta chain) was observed in a study of yellow fever vaccine responses in identical twins. One entry per CDR3 protein, called by TCRdb with MiXCR from the RT-PCR reads. In the table there are roughly 18,000 distinct CDR3 sequences, just over 60% of which are singletons. Trimming took 0 bases from V and 7 from J, leaving 7 bases between them. CDR1 and CDR2 from the germline V gene are SGHRS and YFSETQ. CDR3 length equals 12 residues. As for this clonotype: As yet, its antigen is unknown.

General study points: Twins' vaccine T cell responses were reported to seem partly convergent and partly personalized.

The sequence was obtained from a woman in her late teens or twenties who received the yellow fever vaccine. The specimen was T cells from blood (PBMCs), unsorted or a sorted subset (not recorded which), collected before or after yellow fever vaccination (not recorded which). This chain connects TRBV5-1 to TRBJ1-1; a possible D gene is TRBD1 (5 bases). The CDR3 nucleotides read TGCGCCAGCAGCTTGGACAGGAGTGAAGCTTTCTTT. Amino acid sequence: CASSLDRSEAFF.